Below are 8 T cell receptor beta chains sequenced from a single sample in a study of a mutant IDH1 vaccine in newly diagnosed glioma. No cognate antigen is known for these TCRs. Time point given: week 23, last vaccination. Vaccination comprised doses that each held 300 ug of mutant IDH1 20-mer peptide, plus topical imiquimod. Sequencing was performed with immunoSEQ multiplex PCR; in TCRdb, only in-frame clones are kept and a portion is missing. Of over 35,000 clones in the sample, approximately 84% were seen once. The sample consisted of PBMCs, taken from a glioma patient whose treatment included an IDH1 peptide vaccine. The receptors originated from a woman younger than 35 with glioma. Some clones in this sample may be carry-over from other donors' samples.

V gene TRBV29-1 combines with J gene TRBJ2-3; D possibly corresponds to TRBD1 (6 bases). This CDR3 contains 11 residues. Germline CDR1 and CDR2: SQVTM and ANQGSEA. Trimming pared 7 bases from V and 6 bases from J, leaving 11 bases between. CDR3 sequence: CSALGGDTQYF. The CDR3 coding sequence is TGCAGCGCTCTTGGGGGCGATACGCAGTATTTT.

V gene TRBV4-1 combines with J gene TRBJ2-1, with TRBD1 matching over 7 bases. The J segment lost 2 bases and the V segment lost 1 base, leaving 2 bases of the junction unmatched. CDR3 length equals 15 residues. Germline CDR1 MGHRA, CDR2 YSYEKL. CDR3 nucleotides: TGCGCCAGCAGCCAAGGTCAGGGGGCCTACAATGAGCAGTTCTTC. It specifies CASSQGQGAYNEQFF.

This chain uses TRBV21-1 with TRBJ2-7; the table's D call, TRBD2, was not checked against the DNA. TRBV21-1 is flagged as a pseudogene. The CDR3 runs 17 residues. The CDR3 region is CASSTEKTSGRVNEQYF. The CDR3 nucleotides read TGTGCCAGCAGCACGGAAAAGACTAGCGGGAGGGTGAACGAGCAGTACTTC.

V and J are TRBV6-1 and TRBJ1-5; 10 bases are shared with TRBD1. This CDR3 is built from 14 residues. V lost 7 bases to trimming and J lost 5 bases; unmatched junction nucleotides: 5. From germline, CDR1 is MNHNS and CDR2 SASEGT. The CDR3 DNA is TGTGCCAGCAATAACGACAGGGGGCATCAGCCCCAGCATTTT. The encoded protein is CASNNDRGHQPQHF.

This clone was observed a few times. The rearrangement uses TRBV6-1 and TRBJ1-6, with D perhaps TRBD1 (6 bases). The V gene's germline CDR1 is MNHNS and CDR2 SASEGT. Trimming cost V 8 bases and J 2 bases, with 13 bases left between them. The CDR3 is made up of 15 amino acids. The CDR3 protein is CASGPGQTYNSPLHF. DNA of the CDR3: TGTGCCAGCGGCCCCGGACAGACCTATAATTCACCCCTCCACTTT.

This clone was counted between two and nine times. The rearrangement joins TRBV13 to TRBJ1-1; D unclear. V gave up 3 bases and J gave up 3 bases, with 11 bases separating them. The CDR3 has 14 residues. CDR1 PRHDT and CDR2 FYEKMQ come from the germline V gene (reference sequence). CDR3 sequence reads: CASSLRASHTEAFF. DNA of the CDR3: TGTGCCAGCAGCTTGCGGGCCTCCCACACTGAAGCTTTCTTT.

The chain recombines TRBV11-1 with TRBJ2-1, with TRBD1 matching 8 bases. The V and J ends lost 6 bases and 5 bases, in that order; junction bases with no gene match: 9. CDR3 length: 15 residues. Germline V gene sequence: CDR1 SGHAT, CDR2 FQDESV (reference sequence). CDR3 nucleotide sequence: TGTGCCAGCAGTCGAGGCAGGGGGCAGAACAATGAGCAGTTCTTC. Translating gives CASSRGRGQNNEQFF.

This clone has more than one count but fewer than ten. The V and J genes are TRBV30 and TRBJ1-3; D is unresolved. CDR1 and CDR2 (germline): GTSNPN, SVGIG (reference sequence). The V end was cut by 2 bases, the J end by 2 bases, with 4 bases between. The CDR3 is 12 residues long. CDR3 in DNA: TGTGCCTGGAGTCAGACTGGAAACACCATATATTTT. Translation gives CAWSQTGNTIYF.